What follows is one T cell receptor beta chain and its context. The CDR3 length is 16 residues. CDR1 is SGHNT, CDR2 YYREEE, per germline (reference sequence). Trimming removed 2 bases from V and 7 bases from J; junction bases left unmatched: 10. This specimen belongs to a study of PD-L1 blockade in urothelial cancer. About the study: Males with urothelial cancer arising in the bladder constituted about 85% of the roughly 29 patients. It was at 3 weeks (second dose) and 6 weeks after treatment start that blood was analyzed.

What went into each PCR as a spike was synthetic TCR analog templates. Method: immunoSEQ multiplex PCR; TCRdb's copy keeps in-frame clones and lacks some. The table records about 95,000 clones, roughly 87% of them present only once. Time point in this sample: pretreatment peripheral blood. The sequence derives from a man aged 60-69 years with urothelial cancer. The sample here was PBMCs, taken around atezolizumab (anti-PD-L1) treatment. J is TRBJ2-2 and V is TRBV5-4, with 8 bases aligning to TRBD2. CDR3 amino acids: CASSLTGRGDIGELFF. CDR3 coding DNA: TGTGCCAGCAGCTTAACAGGGCGGGGGGATATCGGGGAGCTGTTTTTT.